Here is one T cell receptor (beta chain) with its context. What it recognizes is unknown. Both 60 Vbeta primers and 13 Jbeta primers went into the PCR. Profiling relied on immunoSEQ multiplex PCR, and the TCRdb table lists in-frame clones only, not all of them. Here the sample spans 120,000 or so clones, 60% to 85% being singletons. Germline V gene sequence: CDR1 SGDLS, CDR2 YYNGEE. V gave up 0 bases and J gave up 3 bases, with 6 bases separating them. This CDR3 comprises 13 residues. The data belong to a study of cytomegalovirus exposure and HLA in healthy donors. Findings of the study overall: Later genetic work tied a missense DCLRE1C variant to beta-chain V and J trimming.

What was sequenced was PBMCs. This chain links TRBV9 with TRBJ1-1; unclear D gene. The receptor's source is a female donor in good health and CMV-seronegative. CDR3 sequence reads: CASSVGAYTEAFF. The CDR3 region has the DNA TGTGCCAGCAGCGTAGGGGCATACACTGAAGCTTTCTTT.